These 3 T cell receptor beta chains were sequenced from one sample in a study of OX40 agonist ivuxolimab in advanced cancers. The repertoire was sequenced with immunoSEQ multiplex PCR; TCRdb's copy has only in-frame clones and lacks some. The sample yields roughly 57,000 clones, just under 80% seen once. This specimen consisted of CD4+ or CD8+ T cells sorted from blood, obtained in a trial of the OX40 agonist ivuxolimab. All receptors come from an adult with an advanced solid tumor such as melanoma, head and neck, liver or kidney cancer.

The chain carries TRBV5-4 and TRBJ1-4; D unclear. Deletions cut 0 bases from V and 2 bases from J, with 8 bases between. Germline CDR1 is SGHNT and CDR2 is YYREEE (reference sequence). The CDR3 sequence is 15 residues long. The CDR3 protein is CASSLGGATNEKLFF. CDR3 nucleotide sequence: TGTGCCAGCAGCTTGGGGGGAGCGACTAATGAAAAACTGTTTTTT.

The V and J genes are TRBV7-8 and TRBJ2-3, with TRBD2 identical over 7 bases. V shed 7 bases and J 0 bases; nucleotides not matched to a gene: 13. Germline CDR1 is SGHVS and CDR2 is FQNEAQ. This CDR3 has 17 residues. In DNA form, the CDR3 reads TGTGCCAGCACCTATAGGGTCGGGACTATCAGCACAGATACGCAGTATTTT. This translates into CASTYRVGTISTDTQYF.

This chain links TRBV28 with TRBJ2-7, with 10 bases lining up with TRBD1. J gave up 3 bases and V 6 bases, and 5 bases lay outside the gene matches. Germline CDR1 MDHEN, CDR2 SYDVKM. The CDR3 sequence is 14 residues long. DNA of the CDR3: TGTGCCAGCAGGCGGACAGGGGGGGTCTACGAGCAGTACTTC. Translating gives CASRRTGGVYEQYF.